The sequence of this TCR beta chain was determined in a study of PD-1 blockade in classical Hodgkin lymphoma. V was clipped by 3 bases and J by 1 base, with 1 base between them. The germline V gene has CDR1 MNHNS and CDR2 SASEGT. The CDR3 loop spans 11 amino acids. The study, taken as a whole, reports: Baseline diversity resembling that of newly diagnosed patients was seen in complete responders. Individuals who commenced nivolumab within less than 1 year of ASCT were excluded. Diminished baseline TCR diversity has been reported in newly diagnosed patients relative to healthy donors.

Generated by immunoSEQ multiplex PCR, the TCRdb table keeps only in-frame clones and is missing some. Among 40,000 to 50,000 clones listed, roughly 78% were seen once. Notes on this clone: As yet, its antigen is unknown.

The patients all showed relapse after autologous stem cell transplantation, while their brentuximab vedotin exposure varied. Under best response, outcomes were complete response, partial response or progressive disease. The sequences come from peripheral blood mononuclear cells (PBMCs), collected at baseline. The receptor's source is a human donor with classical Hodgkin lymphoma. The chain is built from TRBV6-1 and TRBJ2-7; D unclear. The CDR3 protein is CASSESYEQYF. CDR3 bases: TGTGCCAGCAGTGAGTCCTACGAGCAGTACTTC.